One and the same sample provided the 7 T cell receptor beta chains below, sequenced in a study of T cells in Graves' hyperthyroidism and ophthalmopathy. Amplified regions were TCR beta CDR3 sequences from RNA transcripts. The TCR CDR3 was amplified in a first-round RT-PCR using the HTBI primer set. TCRdb processed the multiplex PCR reads anew with MiXCR; each CDR3 protein has one entry. The sample holds about 640,000 distinct CDR3 sequences, around 15% seen once. Source material: blood. The receptors here all came from a woman between 45 and 65 years old with Graves' ophthalmopathy.

There are many counts of this clonotype. The genes are TRBV20-1 and TRBJ2-1; 10 nucleotides line up with TRBD2. The CDR3 extends over 15 amino acids. The germline CDR1 and CDR2 sequences are DFQATT and SNEGSKA (reference sequence). V dropped 3 bases and J dropped 4; count of bases not matched to a gene: 6. The CDR3 region is CSARQGLAEYNEQFF. CDR3 bases: TGCAGTGCTAGGCAAGGACTAGCGGAATACAATGAGCAGTTCTTC.

The gene calls are TRBV15 and TRBJ2-3, with D unresolved. Germline-derived CDR1 and CDR2 are LNHNV and YYDKDF (reference sequence). Trimming removed 1 base from V and 2 bases from J, with 10 bases in between. The CDR3 has 15 residues. CDR3 loop: CATSRGELDTDTQYF. As DNA, the CDR3 is TGTGCCACCAGCAGAGGGGAATTAGACACAGATACGCAGTATTTT.

The gene calls are TRBV5-1 and TRBJ2-1; 10 nucleotides align to TRBD2. The germline V gene encodes CDR1 SGHRS and CDR2 YFSETQ. Losses at the gene ends were 1 base for V and 3 bases for J; bases not matched to a gene: 1. The CDR3 totals 15 residues. DNA for the CDR3: TGCGCCAGCAGCTTGAGCGGGAGGGACTACAATGAGCAGTTCTTC. This translates into CASSLSGRDYNEQFF.

This chain links TRBV11-2 with TRBJ2-7, with 7 bases lining up with TRBD2. This CDR3 region has 15 residues. The germline gives CDR1 SGHAT, CDR2 FQNNGV. Trimming cost V 6 bases and J 0 bases; bases outside gene matches: 8. This CDR3 is CASSYGGGFSYEQYF. The CDR3 nucleotides read TGTGCCAGCAGTTACGGCGGGGGTTTCTCCTACGAGCAGTACTTC.

In this sample, this clonotype turned up many times. The chain has TRBV6-1 and TRBJ2-3; D is unclear. This CDR3 has 16 residues. Germline V gene data show CDR1 as MNHNS and CDR2 as SASEGT. Trimming took 5 bases from V and 1 from J, leaving 16 bases between them. CDR3 nucleotides: TGTGCCAGCAGTCCTATTACCAAAGGGCGCACAGATACGCAGTATTTT. Its protein product is CASSPITKGRTDTQYF.

The chain combines TRBV20-1 with TRBJ2-2; 7 nucleotides match TRBD1. The CDR3 extends over 14 amino acids. Trimming cost V 3 bases and J 5 bases; bases outside gene matches: 6. Germline CDR1 DFQATT, CDR2 SNEGSKA (reference sequence). The CDR3 DNA follows: TGCAGTGCTAGTAAGGGGGCAAGAACCGGGGAGCTGTTTTTT. Translating gives CSASKGARTGELFF.

Concerning this clonotype: A much larger clone lies one base from this, so it may be a read error. This chain joins TRBV24-1 and TRBJ2-1; D gene ambiguous. The J call is uncertain, as TRBJ2-7 better fits the DNA end. The CDR3 length is 16 residues. Per germline, CDR1 KGHDR and CDR2 SFDVKD. The CDR3 DNA reads TGTGCCACCAGTGAACCTGGACGGAGCTCCTACAATGAGCAGTACTTC. Its translation: CATSEPGRSSYNEQYF.